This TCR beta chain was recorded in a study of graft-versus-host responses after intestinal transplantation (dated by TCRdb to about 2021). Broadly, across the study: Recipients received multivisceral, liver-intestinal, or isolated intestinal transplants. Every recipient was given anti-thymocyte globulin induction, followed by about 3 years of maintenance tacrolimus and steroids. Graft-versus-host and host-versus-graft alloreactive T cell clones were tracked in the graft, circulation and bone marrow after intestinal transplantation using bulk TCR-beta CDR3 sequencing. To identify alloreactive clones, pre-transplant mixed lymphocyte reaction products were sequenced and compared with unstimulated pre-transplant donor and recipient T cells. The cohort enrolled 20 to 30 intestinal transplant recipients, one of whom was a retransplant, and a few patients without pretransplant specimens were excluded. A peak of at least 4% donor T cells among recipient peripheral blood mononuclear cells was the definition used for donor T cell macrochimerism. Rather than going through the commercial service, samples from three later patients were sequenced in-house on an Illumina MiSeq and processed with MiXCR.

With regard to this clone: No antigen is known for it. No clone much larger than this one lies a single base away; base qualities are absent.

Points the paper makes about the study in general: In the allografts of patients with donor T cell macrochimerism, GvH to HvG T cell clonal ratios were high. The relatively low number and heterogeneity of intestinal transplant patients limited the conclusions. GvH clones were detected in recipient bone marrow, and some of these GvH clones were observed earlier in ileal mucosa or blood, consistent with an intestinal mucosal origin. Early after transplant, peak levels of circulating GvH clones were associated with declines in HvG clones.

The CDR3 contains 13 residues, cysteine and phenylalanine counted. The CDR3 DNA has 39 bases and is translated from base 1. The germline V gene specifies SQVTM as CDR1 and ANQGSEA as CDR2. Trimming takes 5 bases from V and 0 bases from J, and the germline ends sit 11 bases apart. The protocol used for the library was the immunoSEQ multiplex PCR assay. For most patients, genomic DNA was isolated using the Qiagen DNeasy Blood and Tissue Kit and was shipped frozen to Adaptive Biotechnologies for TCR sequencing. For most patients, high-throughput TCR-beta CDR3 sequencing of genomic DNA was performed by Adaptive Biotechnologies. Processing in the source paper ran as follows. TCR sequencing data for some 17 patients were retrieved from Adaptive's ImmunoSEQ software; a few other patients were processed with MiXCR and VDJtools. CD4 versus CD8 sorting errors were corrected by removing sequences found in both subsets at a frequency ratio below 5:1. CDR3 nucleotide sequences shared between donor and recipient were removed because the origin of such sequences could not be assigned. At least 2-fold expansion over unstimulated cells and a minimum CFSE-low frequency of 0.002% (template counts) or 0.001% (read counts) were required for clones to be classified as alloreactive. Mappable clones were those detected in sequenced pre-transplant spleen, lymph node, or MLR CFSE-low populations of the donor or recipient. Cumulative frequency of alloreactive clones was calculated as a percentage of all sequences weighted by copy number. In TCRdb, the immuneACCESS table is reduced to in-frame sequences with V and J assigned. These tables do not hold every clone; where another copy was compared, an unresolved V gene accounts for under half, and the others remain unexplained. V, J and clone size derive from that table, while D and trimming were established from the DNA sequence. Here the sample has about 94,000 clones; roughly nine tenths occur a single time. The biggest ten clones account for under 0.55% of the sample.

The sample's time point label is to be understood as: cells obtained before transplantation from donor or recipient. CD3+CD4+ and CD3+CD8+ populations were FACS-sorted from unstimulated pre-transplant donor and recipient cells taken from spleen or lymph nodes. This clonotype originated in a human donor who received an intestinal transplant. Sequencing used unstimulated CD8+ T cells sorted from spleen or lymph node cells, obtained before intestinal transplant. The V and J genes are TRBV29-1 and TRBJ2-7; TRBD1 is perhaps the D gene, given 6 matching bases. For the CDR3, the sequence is CSVRTVFSYEQYF. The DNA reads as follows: TGCAGCGTTAGGACAGTTTTCTCCTACGAGCAGTACTTC.